The 5 T cell receptor beta chains below were found in one sample sequenced in a study of beta chain features in type 1 diabetes. The authors reverse transcribed all of the isolated RNA, so sequencing captured expressed TCRB transcripts. Clones were read by immunoSEQ multiplex PCR, and TCRdb kept only the in-frame ones, dropping some. Here the sample spans roughly 330,000 clones, approximately 10% being singletons. The sequencing input was naive CD4+ T cells from blood. The receptors shown here come from a woman aged 25 to 39 in good health.

This chain connects TRBV30 to TRBJ1-2, with 7 positions matching TRBD1. The trim removed 1 base at V and 4 bases at J, leaving 3 bases unmatched. Germline V gene lookup returns CDR1 GTSNPN and CDR2 SVGIG (reference sequence). CDR3 length equals 13 residues. The CDR3 coding sequence is TGTGCCTGGAGTGACAGGGGATTCTATGGCTACACCTTC. Translation: CAWSDRGFYGYTF.

The genes are TRBV7-2 and TRBJ1-2; D may be TRBD1 (5 bases). V was cut by 0 bases and J by 0 bases, with 14 bases left in between. CDR1 is SGHTA and CDR2 is FQGNSA in the germline V gene. There are 17 residues in the CDR3. CDR3 sequence (DNA): TGTGCCAGCAGCTTAGCCCCGGGACTGCAAGCTAACTATGGCTACACCTTC. It codes for CASSLAPGLQANYGYTF.

The gene calls are TRBV28 and TRBJ2-3, with no clear D. Germline V gives CDR1 MDHEN, CDR2 SYDVKM. The CDR3 loop spans 14 amino acids. Trimming shortened V by 1 base and J by 1 base, and 6 bases separated the two germline ends. In nucleotides, the CDR3 is TGTGCCAGCAGTTTATCAACGGGCACAGATACGCAGTATTTT. It translates to CASSLSTGTDTQYF.

V is TRBV18 and J is TRBJ2-7; D call uncertain. The CDR3 is made up of 14 amino acids. The V end was cut by 3 bases, the J end by 3 bases, with 12 bases between. Germline CDR1 reads KGHSH; CDR2 reads LQKENI. CDR3 region: CASSPSDGNYEQYF. In DNA form, the CDR3 reads TGTGCCAGCTCACCGAGCGACGGAAACTACGAGCAGTACTTC.

The V gene is TRBV28, the J gene TRBJ2-1; 9 nucleotides match TRBD2. The CDR3 spans 15 residues. Germline CDR1 MDHEN, CDR2 SYDVKM. V trimming: 3 bases; J trimming: 5 bases; junction bases outside the gene matches: 5. DNA for the CDR3: TGTGCCAGCAGTTTCCCCGGACTAGCGAACAATGAGCAGTTCTTC. Residues: CASSFPGLANNEQFF.